These T cell receptor beta chains were read from a single sample in a study of CD8+ T cells in alopecia areata. Assay used: immunoSEQ multiplex PCR; TCRdb lists only in-frame clones, some missing. The sample shows under 300,000 clones, 60% of them seen only once. Source: CD4+ T cells sorted from blood, taken around week 52, from a patient treated with tofacitinib. The receptor set was obtained from a human donor with alopecia areata. CDR3s leave out the opening cysteine and the closing phenylalanine or tryptophan.

J gene | V gene | CDR3 protein
TRBJ2-4 | TRBV2 | ASSPGTGGGNIQY
TRBJ1-2 | TRBV6-5 | ASSYSDRVYGYT
TRBJ1-1 | TRBV14 | ASSRSDRTMNTEAF
TRBJ2-1 | TRBV14 | ASSQESPLVGEQF
TRBJ2-1 | TRBV30 | AWSRTESQQF
TRBJ1-6 | TRBV11-2 | ASSLGPGANSPLH
TRBJ2-3 | TRBV29-1 | SATGPRNTDTQY
TRBJ1-5 | TRBV30 | AWGQGANQPQH
TRBJ2-1 | TRBV19 | ASSPVGLAGGHSYNEQF
TRBJ2-5 | TRBV11-2 | ASSPRIAGEETQY
TRBJ1-5 | TRBV4-1 | ASSHPPRLEGNQPQH
TRBJ2-7 | TRBV7-2 | ASSSRAGYEQY
TRBJ2-3 | TRBV6-5 | ASSYSGAGTDTQY
TRBJ2-3 | TRBV27 | ASSLIGTSTDTQY
TRBJ2-5 | TRBV6-6 | ASTSSSETQY
TRBJ1-1 | TRBV9 | ASSVAPGDTEAF
TRBJ1-5 | TRBV5-6 | ASSRRGQPQH
TRBJ2-3 | TRBV30 | AWSRASGTDTQY
TRBJ2-7 | TRBV25-1 | ASSEYRADYEQY
TRBJ1-5 | TRBV27 | ASSPGGGQPQH
TRBJ2-6 | TRBV9 | ASSAPPSGANVLT
TRBJ1-2 | TRBV30 | AWSPRTGYGYT
TRBJ2-3 | TRBV29-1 | SVAGSWGGRSDTQY
TRBJ2-2 | TRBV29-1 | SVEINTGELF
TRBJ1-6 | TRBV7-3 | ASSLNRGIGSPLH
TRBJ2-2 | TRBV6-5 | ASSYSMAGPGELF
TRBJ2-1 | TRBV29-1 | SVVTGTGYNEQF
TRBJ2-2 | TRBV5-1 | ASRSPGHFTGELF
TRBJ1-2 | TRBV30 | AWSPGGPGSYT
TRBJ2-5 | TRBV15 | ATSREGFRGRETQY
TRBJ2-3 | TRBV30 | AWNSGGRDTQY
TRBJ1-2 | TRBV7-2 | ASSVVQGTYGYT
TRBJ1-5 | TRBV7-2 | ASSLASDNQPQH
TRBJ2-6 | TRBV7-6 | ASSLGAAHSGANVLT
TRBJ2-3 | TRBV4-3 | ASSSRDFTDTQY
TRBJ2-5 | TRBV4-1 | ASSQASDPPTQY
TRBJ2-2 | TRBV4-2 | ASSQADRVAGELF
TRBJ2-5 | TRBV30 | AWSVSRGETQY
TRBJ1-6 | TRBV15 | ATRPRTSNSPLH
TRBJ1-2 | TRBV6-5 | ASSDRLGANRDYT
TRBJ2-5 | TRBV18 | ASSHQPRYQGQTQY
TRBJ2-7 | TRBV5-6 | ASSLGRVTYEQY
TRBJ2-3 | TRBV29-1 | SVQGLAFTDTQY
TRBJ2-5 | TRBV7-6 | ASSLTSGLMGETQY
TRBJ1-2 | TRBV4-3 | ASSPGEVKNYGYT
TRBJ2-7 | TRBV29-1 | SVIGTVYEQY
TRBJ1-5 | TRBV21-1 | ASARSGNQPQH
TRBJ2-7 | TRBV15 | ATSREAASYEQY
TRBJ2-7 | TRBV27 | ASSFVRTGRTYEQY
TRBJ1-5 | TRBV12-5 | ASGLTGDDQPQH
TRBJ2-5 | TRBV7-2 | ASSLAREETQY